Below, one T cell receptor beta chain is given with its context. This entry comes from a study of OX40 agonist ivuxolimab in advanced cancers. Using immunoSEQ multiplex PCR, the repertoire was profiled, and TCRdb retains in-frame clones only, with some absent. The table includes 55,000 to 80,000 clones, approximately 85% detected once. The V gene end was trimmed by 3 bases and the J gene end by 5 bases; junction bases not matched to a gene: 5. Germline CDR1 reads KGHSH; CDR2 reads LQKENI. CDR3 size: 14 residues. The clonotype was recovered from an adult with an advanced solid tumor such as melanoma, head and neck, liver or kidney cancer. This chain connects TRBV18 to TRBJ2-7, with 9 bases identical to TRBD1. This specimen consisted of CD4+ or CD8+ T cells sorted from blood, obtained in a trial of the OX40 agonist ivuxolimab. In nucleotides, the CDR3 is TGTGCCAGCTCACCTACAGGGGGCCGGAACGAGCAGTACTTC. Translation gives CASSPTGGRNEQYF.